This T cell receptor beta chain was sequenced for a study of blood T cell repertoires in COVID-19. Looking at the study overall: The cDNA or gDNA used as material had been derived from T cells, B-cell-depleted T cells, or PBMCs.

Sequenced by immunoSEQ multiplex PCR; TCRdb stores in-frame clones only, minus some. The profile shows 490,000 or so clones, approximately 87% of them singletons. The CDR3 length is 18 residues. With V trimmed by 6 bases and J by 5 bases, 20 bases remained unmatched. Germline V gene data show CDR1 as MNHEY and CDR2 as SVGEGT. Participants spanned ages about 18 to 100 years and resided in fewer than 30 US areas. Recovered status applied to Cohort 3 donors who had two consecutive negative PCRs. It also applied to those with clearance or with symptom resolution. Sequencing input: PBMCs or T cells enriched from blood (not recorded which). The chain links TRBV6-2 or TRBV6-3 to TRBJ1-1, with TRBD1 matching 8 bases. This receptor was obtained from a middle-aged woman who had recovered from COVID-19. The CDR3 region is CASSPQDRGWKIGTEAFF. Here the CDR3 DNA reads TGTGCCAGCAGCCCCCAAGACAGGGGATGGAAGATAGGTACTGAAGCTTTCTTT.